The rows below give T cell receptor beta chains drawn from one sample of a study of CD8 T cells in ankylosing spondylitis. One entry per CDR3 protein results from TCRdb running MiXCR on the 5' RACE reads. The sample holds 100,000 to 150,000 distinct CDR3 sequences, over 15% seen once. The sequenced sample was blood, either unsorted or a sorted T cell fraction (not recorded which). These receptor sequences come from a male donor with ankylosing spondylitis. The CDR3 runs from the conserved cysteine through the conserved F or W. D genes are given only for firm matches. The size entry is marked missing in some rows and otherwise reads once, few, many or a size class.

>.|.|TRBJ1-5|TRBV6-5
CASSYSTQGHQPQHF
TGTGCCAGCAGTTACTCGACCCAGGGCCATCAGCCCCAGCATTTT
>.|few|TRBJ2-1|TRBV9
CASSQYGSRNEQFF
TGTGCCAGCAGCCAATACGGGTCCCGGAATGAGCAGTTCTTC
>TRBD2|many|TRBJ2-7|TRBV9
CASSTGTSGGLEQYF
TGTGCCAGCAGCACAGGGACTAGCGGGGGTCTCGAGCAGTACTTC
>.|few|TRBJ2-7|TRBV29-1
CSVEFQVGYEQYF
TGCAGCGTTGAATTCCAGGTCGGCTACGAGCAGTACTTC
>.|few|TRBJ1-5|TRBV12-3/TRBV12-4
CASSGKSVRPQHF
TGTGCCAGCAGTGGAAAATCCGTTAGGCCCCAGCATTTT
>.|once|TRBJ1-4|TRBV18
CASSPLTNEKLFF
TGTGCCAGCTCACCTCTGACTAATGAAAAACTGTTTTTT
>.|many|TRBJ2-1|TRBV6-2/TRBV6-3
CASSLDRNEQFF
TGTGCCAGCAGTCTAGACAGAAATGAGCAGTTCTTC
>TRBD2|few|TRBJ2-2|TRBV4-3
CASSQDGPPSGSRELFF
TGCGCCAGCAGCCAAGATGGGCCGCCTAGCGGGAGTCGGGAGCTGTTTTTT
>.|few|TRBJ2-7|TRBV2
CASSDSTATYEQYF
TGTGCCAGCAGTGACTCGACAGCCACCTACGAGCAGTACTTC
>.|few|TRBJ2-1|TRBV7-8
CASSPDNEQFF
TGTGCCAGCAGCCCCGACAATGAGCAGTTCTTC
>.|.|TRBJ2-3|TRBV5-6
CASSGGTHVTQYF
TGTGCCAGCAGCGGGGGGACGCACGTTACGCAGTATTTT
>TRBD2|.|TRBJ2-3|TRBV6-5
CASSYTNSGSTDTQYF
TGTGCCAGCAGTTACACCAATAGCGGGAGCACAGATACGCAGTATTTT
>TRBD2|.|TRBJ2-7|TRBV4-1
CASSPRGGPRTSGGYEQYF
TGCGCCAGCAGCCCTAGGGGCGGACCGCGGACTAGCGGAGGGTACGAGCAGTACTTC
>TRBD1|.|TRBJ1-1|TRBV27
CASSSRGSGEAFF
TGTGCCAGCAGTTCCAGGGGGTCGGGTGAAGCTTTCTTT
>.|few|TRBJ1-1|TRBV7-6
CASSFPLNTEAFF
TGTGCCAGCAGCTTTCCTCTGAACACTGAAGCTTTCTTT
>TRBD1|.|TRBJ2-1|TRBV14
CASSQPTGVVYNEQFF
TGTGCCAGCAGCCAGCCAACAGGGGTGGTCTACAATGAGCAGTTCTTC
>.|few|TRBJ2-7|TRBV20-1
CSAREESYEQYF
TGCAGTGCTAGGGAAGAGAGCTACGAGCAGTACTTC
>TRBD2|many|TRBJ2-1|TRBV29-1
CSVDLVRTSGSPEQFF
TGCAGCGTTGACCTGGTCCGGACTAGCGGGAGTCCTGAGCAGTTCTTC
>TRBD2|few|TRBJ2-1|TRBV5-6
CASSFYPSGGPYNEQFF
TGTGCCAGCAGCTTCTACCCTAGCGGAGGACCCTACAATGAGCAGTTCTTC
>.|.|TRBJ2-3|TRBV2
CASSSVSTDTQYF
TGTGCCAGCAGTTCTGTGAGCACAGATACGCAGTATTTT
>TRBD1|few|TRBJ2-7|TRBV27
CASSNKGLGQGIFYEQYF
TGTGCCAGCAGTAACAAAGGCTTGGGACAGGGTATTTTCTACGAGCAGTACTTC
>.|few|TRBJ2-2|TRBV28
CATKKTPLASGELFF
TGTGCCACCAAGAAGACTCCCCTCGCATCCGGGGAGCTGTTTTTT
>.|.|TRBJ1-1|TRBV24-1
CATFSRGSEAFF
TGTGCCACCTTTAGTCGGGGATCTGAAGCTTTCTTT
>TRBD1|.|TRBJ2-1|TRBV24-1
CATSEAGHRGPEQFF
TGTGCCACCAGTGAAGCTGGGCACAGGGGGCCGGAGCAGTTCTTC
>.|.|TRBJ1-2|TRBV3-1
CASSSGRLQANYGYTF
TGTGCCAGCAGCTCGGGACGCCTGCAAGCTAACTATGGCTACACCTTC
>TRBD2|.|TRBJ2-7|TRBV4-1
CASSQKGTSYEQYF
TGCGCCAGCAGCCAAAAGGGGACTAGTTACGAGCAGTACTTC
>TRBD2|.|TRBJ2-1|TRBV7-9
CASSLAGALNEQFF
TGTGCCAGCAGCCTAGCGGGAGCACTCAATGAGCAGTTCTTC
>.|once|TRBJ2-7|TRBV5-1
CASSLAPQGAEQYF
TGCGCCAGCAGCTTGGCGCCACAGGGAGCCGAGCAGTACTTC
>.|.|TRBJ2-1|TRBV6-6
CASSVDWDEQFF
TGTGCCAGCAGTGTGGACTGGGATGAGCAGTTCTTC
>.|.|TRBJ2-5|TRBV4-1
CASSQSVEGWAGTETQYF
TGCGCCAGCAGCCAATCTGTAGAAGGGTGGGCAGGAACAGAGACCCAGTACTTC
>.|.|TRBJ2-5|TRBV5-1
CASSMLGEETQYF
TGCGCCAGCTCGATGCTCGGAGAAGAGACCCAGTACTTC
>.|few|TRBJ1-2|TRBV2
CASSQTGPFDGYTF
TGTGCCAGCAGCCAGACAGGTCCGTTCGATGGCTACACCTTC
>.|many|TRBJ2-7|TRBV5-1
CASSLGTYYEQYF
TGCGCCAGCAGCTTGGGGACCTACTACGAGCAGTACTTC
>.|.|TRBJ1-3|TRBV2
CASSPGRGSGNTIYF
TGTGCCAGCAGTCCGGGACGCGGCTCTGGAAACACCATATATTTT
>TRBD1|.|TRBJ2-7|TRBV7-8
CASSARTGPSYEQYF
TGTGCCAGCAGCGCCCGGACAGGGCCATCCTACGAGCAGTACTTC
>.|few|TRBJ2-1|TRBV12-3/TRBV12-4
CASSLAMREQYNEQFF
TGTGCCAGCAGTTTAGCCATGCGGGAACAGTACAATGAGCAGTTCTTC
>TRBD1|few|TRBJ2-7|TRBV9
CASSVTGQAYEQYF
TGTGCCAGCAGCGTCACAGGACAGGCATACGAGCAGTACTTC
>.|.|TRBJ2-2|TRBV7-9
CASSLRGGAVDTGELFF
TGTGCCAGCAGCTTAAGAGGAGGGGCCGTCGACACCGGGGAGCTGTTTTTT
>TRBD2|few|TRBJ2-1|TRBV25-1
CASSELAGLGEQFF
TGTGCCAGCAGTGAACTAGCGGGACTGGGTGAGCAGTTCTTC
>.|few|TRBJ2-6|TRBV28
CASSSMLVSTSGANVLTF
TGTGCCAGCAGCAGTATGCTAGTCAGCACCTCTGGGGCCAACGTCCTGACTTTC
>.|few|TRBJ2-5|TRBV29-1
CSGEGLEETQYF
TGCAGCGGCGAGGGGCTCGAAGAGACCCAGTACTTC
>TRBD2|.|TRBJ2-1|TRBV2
CASRRRREGPYNEQFF
TGTGCCAGCCGAAGAAGGCGGGAGGGCCCCTACAATGAGCAGTTCTTC
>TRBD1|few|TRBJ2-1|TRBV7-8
CASSANSRGWNEQFF
TGTGCCAGCAGCGCGAATTCCAGGGGGTGGAATGAGCAGTTCTTC
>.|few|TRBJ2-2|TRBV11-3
CASSHKIRTDNTGELFF
TGTGCCAGCAGCCATAAAATAAGGACAGATAACACCGGGGAGCTGTTTTTT
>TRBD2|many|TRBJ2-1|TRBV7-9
CASRSRGSDEQFF
TGTGCCAGCAGGAGTCGCGGGAGTGATGAGCAGTTCTTC
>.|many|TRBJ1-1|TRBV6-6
CASSYQQASEAFF
TGTGCCAGCAGTTACCAACAAGCGTCTGAAGCTTTCTTT